Listed below are T cell receptor beta chains from one sample, sequenced in a study of metastatic and nonmetastatic thyroid tumors. TCRdb re-processed the PCR reads through MiXCR. The sample lists roughly 20,000 clones, approximately 22% occurring once. Specimen: adjacent normal tissue. Receptor source: a female donor with papillary thyroid cancer or a benign thyroid nodule (not recorded which). Some clones in this sample may be carry-over from other donors' samples. Both conserved end residues are part of each CDR3. The D gene is left open where the match is weak. Where a row states a size, it is once, few, many or the class of an expanded clone; other rows omit it.

D gene | clone size | J gene | V gene | CDR3 DNA | CDR3 protein
NA | medium-sized | TRBJ2-1 | TRBV6-2/TRBV6-3 | TGTGCCAGCAACCAACCCGCAACACGGATCTACAATGAGCAGTTCTTC | CASNQPATRIYNEQFF
TRBD1 | once | TRBJ1-4 | TRBV5-1 | TGCGCCAGCAGCTTCACAGGGGGGAGCGAAAAACTGTTTTTT | CASSFTGGSEKLFF
TRBD1 | NA | TRBJ1-5 | TRBV10-2 | TGCGCCAGCAGTATTACCGGGACAGGGCAGCCCCAGCATTTT | CASSITGTGQPQHF
NA | NA | TRBJ1-1 | TRBV25-1 | TGTGCCAGCAGTGAAGGGAACACTGAAGCTTTCTTT | CASSEGNTEAFF
NA | medium-sized | TRBJ1-2 | TRBV6-2/TRBV6-3 | TGTGCCAGCAGTTACGTGAGGGAGCAAGGCTACACCTTC | CASSYVREQGYTF
NA | few | TRBJ1-2 | TRBV19 | TGTGCCAGTAGTATGGACGGCTACTATGGCTACACCTTC | CASSMDGYYGYTF
TRBD2 | NA | TRBJ2-3 | TRBV28 | TGTGCCAGCAGTTCGACTAGCGCTACTAGCACAGATACGCAGTATTTT | CASSSTSATSTDTQYF
NA | many | TRBJ2-5 | TRBV18 | TGTGCCAGCTCAAGAGGGACGGGGGAGACCCAGTACTTC | CASSRGTGETQYF
NA | medium-sized | TRBJ1-1 | TRBV27 | TGTGCCAGCAGTTTGGGGACTGGTCCTGAAGCTTTCTTT | CASSLGTGPEAFF
NA | NA | TRBJ2-7 | TRBV6-1 | TGTGCCAGCGGTGAAGAATTTAGTGGAGACTGGGGCTCCTACGAGCAGTACTTC | CASGEEFSGDWGSYEQYF
TRBD2 | NA | TRBJ2-7 | TRBV12-3/TRBV12-4 | TGTGCCAGCAGTCCCCGGGGAGGGAACTCCTACGAGCAGTACTTC | CASSPRGGNSYEQYF
NA | many | TRBJ2-4 | TRBV30 | TGTGCCTGGAGTGTTCGGGGGGCCAAAAACATTCAGTACTTC | CAWSVRGAKNIQYF
NA | many | TRBJ1-1 | TRBV4-3 | TGCGCCAGCAGCCAAGGAGGGGTTAGGGGCACTGAAGCTTTCTTT | CASSQGGVRGTEAFF
TRBD1 | few | TRBJ1-1 | TRBV10-1 | TGCGCCAGCACCCCGGGACAGGGGGCGAACACTGAAGCTTTCTTT | CASTPGQGANTEAFF
NA | many | TRBJ2-2 | TRBV29-1 | TGCAGCGTCCGCAGAGACGCGAACACCGGGGAGCTGTTTTTT | CSVRRDANTGELFF
TRBD2 | NA | TRBJ2-5 | TRBV27 | TGTGCCAGCAGTTTCAACGGGAGGAGGGAGACCCAGTACTTC | CASSFNGRRETQYF
NA | few | TRBJ2-7 | TRBV20-1 | TGCAGTGCTAGCGCAGGGAGAGGCTACGAGCAGTACTTC | CSASAGRGYEQYF
NA | medium-sized | TRBJ2-7 | TRBV13 | TGTGCCAGCAGCCGCCGCCCGGACCGCGGGGACGAGCAGTACTTC | CASSRRPDRGDEQYF
NA | NA | TRBJ1-4 | TRBV4-3 | TGCGCCAGCAGCCAAGCAGTGTCAACTAATGAAAAACTGTTTTTT | CASSQAVSTNEKLFF
TRBD2 | many | TRBJ2-1 | TRBV30 | TGTGCCTGGGACCGAAGCGGGAGTAACGCTGAGCAGTTCTTC | CAWDRSGSNAEQFF
TRBD2 | many | TRBJ2-2 | TRBV13 | TGTGCCAGCAGCACGCCGGGGGGGTCGGACACCGGGGAGCTGTTTTTT | CASSTPGGSDTGELFF
NA | NA | TRBJ1-1 | TRBV29-1 | TGCAGCGTTGTCAAGGGGTACACTGAAGCTTTCTTT | CSVVKGYTEAFF
NA | NA | TRBJ1-6 | TRBV27 | TGTGCCAGCAGTTTAGCGGTTTGGAACCCCCTCCACTTT | CASSLAVWNPLHF
NA | NA | TRBJ2-1 | TRBV6-2/TRBV6-3 | TGTGCCAACAGATACTCGCGGGGCGATGAGCAGTTCTTC | CANRYSRGDEQFF
NA | NA | TRBJ1-2 | TRBV7-9 | TGTGCCAGCAGCTCGTTGCCATACTATGGCTACACCTTC | CASSSLPYYGYTF
NA | NA | TRBJ2-1 | TRBV7-3 | TGTGCCAGCATACTAAGGGGCGGAAATGAGCAGTTCTTC | CASILRGGNEQFF
NA | medium-sized | TRBJ2-7 | TRBV20-1 | TGCAGTGCTAGAGCAAGGGACGCCTACGAGCAGTACTTC | CSARARDAYEQYF
TRBD2 | many | TRBJ2-5 | TRBV5-1 | TGCGCCAGCAGTACTAGCGGGAGGACCGAGACCCAGTACTTC | CASSTSGRTETQYF
TRBD2 | many | TRBJ2-5 | TRBV7-2 | TGTGCCAGCAGGGGCCCCGAGCGGGAGAGGCAAGAGACCCAGTACTTC | CASRGPERERQETQYF
NA | NA | TRBJ1-6 | TRBV12-3/TRBV12-4 | TGTGCCAGCAGTTCGACGGGGTTTTCCCTCCACTTT | CASSSTGFSLHF
NA | NA | TRBJ2-2 | TRBV6-4 | TGTGCGACCTGGGGGGACACCGGGGAGCTGTTTTTT | CATWGDTGELFF
TRBD1 | many | TRBJ1-1 | TRBV5-8 | TGTGCCAGCAGCTTCAGGGGGCAAGGCACTGAAGCTTTCTTT | CASSFRGQGTEAFF
NA | many | TRBJ2-7 | TRBV14 | TGTGCCAGCAGCCAACAGACAGTTAACTCCTACGAGCAGTACTTC | CASSQQTVNSYEQYF
TRBD1 | medium-sized | TRBJ1-2 | TRBV5-1 | TGCGCCAGCAGCCCGAACCTCGGGACAGGGTTTGGCTACACCTTC | CASSPNLGTGFGYTF
NA | few | TRBJ1-2 | TRBV24-1 | TGTGCCACCAGTGATAACCTCTATGGCTTCACCTTC | CATSDNLYGFTF
TRBD1 | NA | TRBJ2-7 | TRBV12-3/TRBV12-4 | TGTGCCAGCAGTCCTGACAGGGGCTCGGCGATCCCCTACGAGCAGTACTTC | CASSPDRGSAIPYEQYF
NA | few | TRBJ2-2 | TRBV6-1 | TGTGCCAGCACCGGGACTGGGGGTACCGGGGAGCTGTTTTTT | CASTGTGGTGELFF
NA | few | TRBJ2-7 | TRBV18 | TGTGCCAGCTCACCACCGGGCAACTACGAGCAGTACTTC | CASSPPGNYEQYF
NA | few | TRBJ2-7 | TRBV28 | TGTGCCAGCAGTTTAAGCTGGCGGATTCGTGGCGAGCAGTACTTC | CASSLSWRIRGEQYF